The 32 T cell receptor beta chains in this list originate from one sample, sequenced in a study of glioma-infiltrating T cells. Amplification of TCR alpha and beta CDR3 regions from RNA used iRepertoire nested multiplex PCR. TCRdb re-called the multiplex PCR reads with MiXCR, one entry per CDR3 protein. The sample has approximately 90,000 distinct CDR3 sequences, roughly 23% seen once. Sequencing used glioma tissue, nonneoplastic brain tissue, or PBMCs (not recorded which). All receptors derive from a human donor with low-grade glioma or glioblastoma, undergoing nonglioma brain surgery, or in good health (not recorded which).

This chain uses TRBV27 with TRBJ2-5; TRBD1 is a possible D gene (5 bases). With 6 bases removed from V and 4 bases from J, the gap between germline ends came to 15 bases. Germline values: CDR1 MNHEY, CDR2 SMNVEV (reference sequence). The CDR3 spans 14 residues. CDR3 in amino acids: CASSVGPGRETQYF. The CDR3 nucleotides are TGTGCCAGCAGCGTAGGACCAGGGCGAGAGACCCAGTACTTC.

This clonotype was seen a few times. For the CDR3, the DNA is TGTGCCAGCAGTGCCGGGACAGGGAGGCTAAGGGAGACCCAGTACTTC. Translating gives CASSAGTGRLRETQYF. The chain links TRBV12-3 or TRBV12-4 to TRBJ2-5; 9 bases map to TRBD1. V was pared by 5 bases and J by 5 bases, with 12 bases of the junction left unmatched. The CDR3 sequence is 16 residues long.

There are a few counts of this clonotype. The rearrangement links TRBV3-1 to TRBJ2-1; no clear D gene. This CDR3 is built from 12 residues. V shed 1 base and J shed 9 bases, with 7 bases lying between them. In germline, CDR1 is LGHDT, CDR2 YNNKEL (reference sequence). CDR3 nucleotides: TGTGCCAGCAGCCAAGTGACGGGTGAGCAGTTCTTC. Translated: CASSQVTGEQFF.

This clonotype has more than one count but fewer than ten. This sequence may be a read error, since a much larger clone differs from it by one base. The gene calls are TRBV6-5 and TRBJ2-7; D not resolved. The CDR3 sequence is 15 residues long. V was cut by 2 bases and J by 1 base, with 12 bases left in between. In germline, CDR1 is MNHEY, CDR2 SVGAGI. CDR3 nucleotides: TGTGCCAGCAGTTACACGGCAGGACCTTCCTACGAGCAGTACTTC. As protein: CASSYTAGPSYEQYF.

The V and J genes are TRBV12-3 or TRBV12-4 and TRBJ1-2, with a possible D match to TRBD1 (5 bases). The V end lost 7 bases, the J end lost 4 bases, and 16 bases lay between the germline ends. The CDR3 consists of 14 residues. Here the CDR3 reads CASTLQGMGYGYTF. The CDR3, as DNA: TGTGCCAGCACCCTTCAGGGAATGGGCTATGGCTACACCTTC.

To note about this clonotype: Because the CDR3's place on the DNA is in doubt, the DNA is left out and the CDR3 is given as listed by TCRdb. The chain links TRBV7-2 to TRBJ2-5; the D segment call TRBD2 is taken from the table without a DNA check. Counting both end residues, the CDR3 totals 17 amino acids. Germline V gives CDR1 SGHTA, CDR2 FQGNSA. This CDR3 reads CASSFYICSALEETQYF.

The table lists this clonotype with many counts. The V gene is TRBV6-6, the J gene TRBJ2-3; tentatively, D is TRBD1 (5 bases). V was trimmed by 0 bases and J by 5 bases, leaving 12 bases between them. Germline loops: CDR1 MNHNY, CDR2 SVGAGI (reference sequence). The CDR3 consists of 15 residues. This chain's CDR3 is CASSYSRRAVDTQYF. In nucleotides, the CDR3 is TGTGCCAGCAGTTACTCTCGCAGGGCGGTAGATACGCAGTATTTT.

This clonotype was detected a few times. This chain joins TRBV18 and TRBJ1-1; weak D call: TRBD1 (5 bases). Between the trimmed V and J ends, which lost 1 base and 3 bases, there was a span of 12 bases. Germline V gives CDR1 KGHSH, CDR2 LQKENI. The CDR3 covers 15 residues. The CDR3 DNA follows: TGTGCCAGCTCACCACAGGGGAGGTGGGACACTGAAGCTTTCTTT. Translated: CASSPQGRWDTEAFF. The full variable domain, with the rest looked up from reference TRBV18 and TRBJ1-1, is NAGVMQNPRHLVRRRGQEARLRCSPMKGHSHVYWYRQLPEEGLKFMVYLQKENIIDESGMPKERFSAEFPKEGPSILRIQQVVRGDSAAYFCASSPQGRWDTEAFFGQGTRLTVV.

Concerning this clonotype: A much larger clone lies one base from this, so it may be a read error. The rearrangement links TRBV3-1 to TRBJ1-6; D not resolved. The germline V and J ends were trimmed by 4 bases and 9 bases, with 19 bases remaining between them. Germline V CDR1 and CDR2: LGHDT, YNNKEL (reference sequence). The CDR3 covers 16 residues. CDR3 loop: CASSPSSPRPSSPLHF. The DNA of the CDR3 is TGTGCCAGCAGCCCCTCCAGTCCCAGGCCTAGTTCACCCCTCCACTTT.

The table lists this clonotype with a few counts. This chain links TRBV4-2 with TRBJ2-5; D gene unclear. The germline V and J ends were trimmed by 0 bases and 5 bases, with 13 bases remaining between them. This CDR3 has 15 amino acids. Germline assignment: CDR1 LGHNA and CDR2 YNFKEQ. CDR3 loop: CASSQDSIRVETQYF. The CDR3 DNA follows: TGTGCCAGCAGCCAAGATTCGATTAGAGTGGAGACCCAGTACTTC.

The sample holds many counts of this clonotype. V usage is TRBV4-1 and J usage is TRBJ2-1; 7 positions match TRBD1. The CDR3 is made up of 17 amino acids. V trimming: 4 bases; J trimming: 1 base; junction bases outside the gene matches: 10. Germline lookup yields CDR1 MGHRA and CDR2 YSYEKL. Here the CDR3 DNA reads TGCGCCAGCAGCCGAAAAGGACAGGAAGGATCCTACAATGAGCAGTTCTTC. It encodes CASSRKGQEGSYNEQFF.

This clonotype has ten or more counts. V gene TRBV6-1 combines with J gene TRBJ2-7; D uncertain. The V end lost 6 bases, the J end lost 5 bases, and 11 bases lay between the germline ends. CDR3 length equals 12 residues. Per germline, CDR1 MNHNS and CDR2 SASEGT. The CDR3 coding sequence is TGTGCCAGCAGAACCGACTGTGACGAGCAGTACTTC. This codes for CASRTDCDEQYF.

This clonotype occurred many times. At one end the junction does not follow the germline gene, possibly because of a read error. Written as DNA, the CDR3 is TGTGCCAGCAGTCGAACAGGGGATTTT. It codes for CASSRTGDF. The V gene is TRBV2, the J gene TRBJ2-3, with 7 nucleotides matching TRBD1. The CDR3 spans 9 residues. The germline V gene has CDR1 SNHLY and CDR2 FYNNEI. Full variable domain (missing parts from reference TRBV2 and TRBJ2-3): EPEVTQTPSHQVTQMGQEVILRCVPISNHLYFYWYRQILGQKVEFLVSFYNNEISEKSEIFDDQFSVERPDGSNFTLKIRSTKLEDSAMYFCASSRTGDFGPGTRLTVL.

Only a few counts were recorded for this clonotype. The chain joins TRBV5-4 to TRBJ1-1; 9 bases map to TRBD1. Germline values: CDR1 SGHNT, CDR2 YYREEE (reference sequence). The junction had 10 bases not matched to a gene; V was cut back by 6 bases and J by 1 base. This CDR3 is built from 16 residues. The CDR3 DNA sequence: TGTGCCAGCACTCGTGGGGGGACAGGGTCGAACACTGAAGCTTTCTTT. It is translated as CASTRGGTGSNTEAFF.

Ten or more counts support this clonotype. This chain uses TRBV4-1 with TRBJ2-1, with 9 bases identical to TRBD1. The CDR3 extends over 15 amino acids. Germline CDR1 MGHRA, CDR2 YSYEKL. The junction had 10 bases not matched to a gene; V was cut back by 7 bases and J by 6 bases. CDR3 protein: CASNKPGQGPNEQFF. CDR3 in DNA: TGCGCCAGCAACAAACCGGGACAGGGACCCAATGAGCAGTTCTTC.

The rearrangement links TRBV5-1 to TRBJ2-3, with a weak D call TRBD1 (6 bases). Trimming stripped 4 bases from V and 2 bases from J, with 14 bases between. The CDR3 consists of 15 residues. Germline lookup yields CDR1 SGHRS and CDR2 YFSETQ. The chain's CDR3 is CASSQFGQFTDTQYF. The CDR3 DNA reads TGCGCCAGCAGCCAATTCGGACAGTTCACAGATACGCAGTATTTT.

Turning to this clonotype: A much larger clone is a single base away; this may be a read error. CDR3 loop: CASSLGLGPARTDTQYF. The CDR3 DNA reads TGTGCCAGCAGCTTAGGTTTGGGACCAGCCCGCACAGATACGCAGTATTTT. The chain is built from TRBV11-2 and TRBJ2-3; D possibly matches TRBD1 or TRBD2 (5 bases each). The V gene lost 1 base and the J gene lost 1 base, with 15 bases spanning the gap. Germline V gene lookup returns CDR1 SGHAT and CDR2 FQNNGV. This CDR3 is built from 17 residues.

Regarding this clonotype: A read error may be the cause here, since a much bigger clone is one base away. The chain carries TRBV5-1 and TRBJ2-2, with D tentatively TRBD1 (6 bases). Looked up from germline, CDR1 is SGHRS and CDR2 is YFSETQ. Trimming removed 4 bases from V and 1 base from J, with 20 bases in between. This CDR3 spans 18 amino acids. The CDR3 region has the DNA TGCGCCAGCAGCGGTGGCACAGGGCCAAGCCTGAACACCGGGGAGCTGTTTTTT. It encodes CASSGGTGPSLNTGELFF.

Comments on this clonotype: A much larger clone sits a single nucleotide away, making a read error possible. The J gene is TRBJ2-1, the V gene TRBV2, with a tentative D call TRBD1 (5 bases). The germline V and J ends were trimmed by 10 bases and 13 bases, with 26 bases remaining between them. Germline CDR1 SNHLY, CDR2 FYNNEI. The CDR3 consists of 14 residues. The CDR3 DNA sequence: TGTGCCACCGCCTTCGACAGCACCCAAGAGACCCAGTTCTTC. Residues: CATAFDSTQETQFF.

A word on this clonotype: At one end, the junction sequence differs from germline, possibly due to a read error. The gene calls are TRBV20-1 and TRBJ2-5; D is possibly TRBD1 or TRBD2 (6 bases each). The CDR3 covers 14 residues. CDR1 and CDR2 from the germline V gene are DFQATT and SNEGSKA (reference sequence). CDR3 sequence: CSSKTSRGLETKYF. The CDR3 DNA reads TGCAGTTCTAAGACTAGTAGGGGGTTGGAGACCAAGTACTTC.

Ten or more counts support this clonotype. The rearrangement links TRBV6-2 or TRBV6-3 to TRBJ2-5; 12 nucleotides align to TRBD2. The germline CDR1 and CDR2 sequences are MNHEY and SVGEGT. The CDR3 loop spans 14 amino acids. V lost 5 bases and J lost 5; bases outside the gene matches: 3. The CDR3 sequence: CASSRTSGTETQYF. The CDR3 DNA reads as TGTGCCAGCAGTCGGACTAGCGGGACGGAGACCCAGTACTTC.

This clonotype was recorded once. This may stem from a read error, because a much larger clone lies one nucleotide away. The chain combines TRBV3-1 with TRBJ2-6, with TRBD1 as a possible D gene (6 bases). V was shortened by 4 bases and J by 6 bases, with 10 bases between the two germline ends. The CDR3 totals 14 residues. CDR1 is LGHDT, CDR2 YNNKEL, per germline (reference sequence). CDR3 sequence: CASSRRGEANVLTF. DNA of the CDR3: TGTGCCAGCAGCCGCAGGGGAGAGGCCAACGTCCTGACTTTC.

This clonotype was recorded at least ten times. The chain links TRBV12-3 or TRBV12-4 to TRBJ2-3, with D unresolved. The V end lost 5 bases, the J end lost 7 bases, and 16 bases lay between the germline ends. This CDR3 is 14 amino acids long. The CDR3 sequence: CASSIYVPRHTQYF. The CDR3 bases are TGTGCCAGCAGTATTTACGTCCCCAGGCATACGCAGTATTTT.

Ten or more counts support this clonotype. V and J are TRBV18 and TRBJ1-5; D not certain. V lost 3 bases and J 5 bases, leaving 11 bases between the germline ends. The CDR3 contains 14 residues. Germline V gene sequence: CDR1 KGHSH, CDR2 LQKENI. CDR3 bases: TGTGCCAGCTCACCCGGCCGTGGAGATCAGCCCCAGCATTTT. This gives the protein CASSPGRGDQPQHF.

Comment on this clonotype: A much larger clonotype is one base distant, so this may be a read error. The chain's CDR3 is CASSYSGGYEKYF. Written as DNA, the CDR3 is TGTGCCAGCAGTTACTCAGGGGGCTACGAGAAGTACTTC. The chain recombines TRBV6-6 with TRBJ2-7, with 7 bases lining up with TRBD1. The CDR3 runs 13 residues. Germline V gene lookup returns CDR1 MNHNY and CDR2 SVGAGI (reference sequence).

A word on this clonotype: This may be a read error: a much more frequent sequence differs by one nucleotide. The chain combines TRBV18 with TRBJ2-7; D is uncertain. This CDR3 has 15 amino acids. Germline V gene sequence: CDR1 KGHSH, CDR2 LQKENI. The CDR3 nucleotides are TGTGCCACCTCACCACCAGGATTAGGCTCCTACGAGCAGTACTTC. This sequence encodes CATSPPGLGSYEQYF.

In DNA, the CDR3 is TGTGCCAGCAGCTTAGCTCTCCGGGGGGTCTGTGGCTACACCTTC. Its protein is CASSLALRGVCGYTF. The chain is built from TRBV11-2 and TRBJ1-2; possibly TRBD1 for D (5 bases). V lost 1 base to trimming and J lost 7 bases, with 16 bases between them. The germline V gene encodes CDR1 SGHAT and CDR2 FQNNGV. The CDR3 is 15 residues long.

This clonotype was observed many times. The V and J genes are TRBV6-1 and TRBJ2-7, with 12 bases that match TRBD2. V lost 5 bases, J lost 1 base, and 6 bases stayed unmatched. Germline CDR1 MNHNS, CDR2 SASEGT. The CDR3 has 16 amino acids. CDR3 loop: CASSRKGTSGSYEQYF. The CDR3 DNA reads as TGTGCCAGCAGTAGAAAAGGGACTAGCGGGTCCTACGAGCAGTACTTC.

This clonotype was detected many times. This rearrangement joins TRBV20-1 to TRBJ2-7; D may match TRBD1 or TRBD2 (6 bases each). Trimming cost V 7 bases and J 5 bases, with 21 bases left between them. There are 14 residues in the CDR3. Germline loops: CDR1 DFQATT, CDR2 SNEGSKA (reference sequence). CDR3 region: CSVTPGGGDNEQYF. CDR3 nucleotides: TGCAGTGTTACACCCGGGGGCGGGGACAACGAGCAGTACTTC.

The V and J genes are TRBV5-1 and TRBJ1-2, with 10 bases identical to TRBD1. The CDR3 is 16 amino acids. V trimming: 6 bases; J trimming: 6 bases; junction bases outside the gene matches: 14. CDR1 is SGHRS, CDR2 YFSETQ, per germline. CDR3 DNA: TGCGCCAGCATCCTTGTAACCGGGACAGGGGTCCATGGCTACACCTTC. Translation gives CASILVTGTGVHGYTF.

This rearrangement joins TRBV6-5 to TRBJ2-1; 8 bases fit TRBD2. V gave up 4 bases and J gave up 7 bases; unmatched junction bases: 18. Germline-derived CDR1 and CDR2 are MNHEY and SVGAGI. The CDR3 is 18 amino acids. The CDR3 loop reads CASSSTGTSGRLGNEQFF. For the CDR3, the DNA is TGTGCCAGCAGTTCCACCGGGACTAGTGGGAGGTTGGGGAATGAGCAGTTCTTC.

Ten or more counts support this clonotype. This chain connects TRBV20-1 to TRBJ2-1, with D maybe TRBD1 (5 bases). From germline, CDR1 is DFQATT and CDR2 SNEGSKA (reference sequence). The CDR3 consists of 14 residues. V dropped 0 bases and J dropped 7 bases, with 13 bases sitting between them. The CDR3 DNA reads TGCAGTGCTAGAGATGGGGCAGGTCTAAATGAGCAGTTCTTC. It yields the protein CSARDGAGLNEQFF.